This T cell receptor beta chain was sequenced for a study of shared clonotypes between healthy human individuals. Study-wide results and caveats: The study drew on few donors, limiting represented genetic and exposure-history diversity. Incompleteness in sorted-subset sequencing, despite large depth, was shown by rarefaction. The study found roughly 5.3% of naive CD4 clonotypes shared across a few donors.

Germline V gene data show CDR1 as MNHEY and CDR2 as SMNVEV (reference sequence). Trimming cost V 5 bases and J 2 bases, with 13 bases left between them. The CDR3 runs 15 residues. Notes on this clone: Its antigen is not identified.

Per sorted-subset replicate PCR, input was around 220 ng DNA, representing roughly 30,000 T cell genomes. Some clones are missing from TCRdb's copy, which holds only in-frame ones; the method was immunoSEQ multiplex PCR. The sample carries roughly 1 million clones, roughly 80% recorded once. The sequence was obtained from a man between 18 and 29 years old in good health. Sequencing was performed on memory CD4+ T cells sorted from blood. Subset of the sample: CD45RA-negative fraction. V gene TRBV27 combines with J gene TRBJ2-1; D is perhaps TRBD2 (5 bases). DNA of the CDR3: TGTGCCAGCAGTAAGGGAGAGGAAACCTACAATGAGCAGTTCTTC. Residues: CASSKGEETYNEQFF.